These T cell receptor beta chains were read from a single sample in a study of blood T cell repertoires in COVID-19. Method: immunoSEQ multiplex PCR; TCRdb's copy keeps in-frame clones and lacks some. Of about 190,000 clones listed, about 88% were seen once; the top ten hold 5.5% to 7%. The material sequenced was peripheral blood. The source is a woman aged 35 to 49 who had recovered from COVID-19. CDR3s include the opening cysteine and the closing phenylalanine or tryptophan. D genes are given only for firm matches.

v_call: TRBV19; d_call: TRBD1; j_call: TRBJ1-1; cdr3_aa: CASSRGTGDLGTEAFF
v_call: TRBV28; d_call: .; j_call: TRBJ2-7; cdr3_aa: CASSSPGVGSYEQYF
v_call: TRBV18; d_call: .; j_call: TRBJ2-7; cdr3_aa: CASSPPAGIGSYEQYF
v_call: TRBV7-3; d_call: .; j_call: TRBJ2-3; cdr3_aa: CASSLASNTDTQYF
v_call: TRBV29-1; d_call: TRBD2; j_call: TRBJ2-1; cdr3_aa: CSVERGTSANEQFF
v_call: TRBV6-6; d_call: .; j_call: TRBJ1-5; cdr3_aa: CASTSEGDQPQHF
v_call: TRBV24-1; d_call: .; j_call: TRBJ2-3; cdr3_aa: CATSDSGEAGVSDTQYF
v_call: TRBV18; d_call: TRBD1; j_call: TRBJ2-5; cdr3_aa: CASSRTPRTGEETQYF
v_call: TRBV3-1/TRBV3-2; d_call: .; j_call: TRBJ1-2; cdr3_aa: CASSQADRGYTF
v_call: TRBV29-1; d_call: .; j_call: TRBJ2-5; cdr3_aa: CSVEETASFETQYF
v_call: TRBV6-6; d_call: .; j_call: TRBJ2-1; cdr3_aa: CASSPSAILGSYNEQFF
v_call: TRBV20-1; d_call: TRBD1; j_call: TRBJ1-1; cdr3_aa: CSASGTGEAFF
v_call: TRBV28; d_call: .; j_call: TRBJ2-7; cdr3_aa: CASSLSPNSDEQYF
v_call: TRBV11-2; d_call: TRBD1; j_call: TRBJ2-5; cdr3_aa: CASSPLTGWRETQYF
v_call: TRBV7-8; d_call: TRBD1; j_call: TRBJ2-5; cdr3_aa: CASSIIRDRGEETQYF
v_call: TRBV7-3; d_call: .; j_call: TRBJ2-2; cdr3_aa: CASSRGSTGELFF
v_call: TRBV6-5; d_call: .; j_call: TRBJ1-2; cdr3_aa: CASSYSDRRLGGYTF
v_call: TRBV27; d_call: TRBD2; j_call: TRBJ2-5; cdr3_aa: CASSLSGRGETQYF
v_call: TRBV4-3; d_call: TRBD1; j_call: TRBJ2-7; cdr3_aa: CASSQAGQGVYEQYF
v_call: TRBV30; d_call: TRBD2; j_call: TRBJ2-5; cdr3_aa: CAWSVQFRREQETQYF
v_call: TRBV4-2; d_call: .; j_call: TRBJ1-5; cdr3_aa: CASSQAPTGRQPQHF
v_call: TRBV29-1; d_call: .; j_call: TRBJ1-2; cdr3_aa: CSVSKSGADGYTF
v_call: TRBV3-1/TRBV3-2; d_call: .; j_call: TRBJ1-4; cdr3_aa: CASTQQTGRGDTNEKLFF
v_call: TRBV5-5; d_call: TRBD2; j_call: TRBJ2-3; cdr3_aa: CASSLDLAGGPSADTQYF
v_call: TRBV4-1; d_call: TRBD2; j_call: TRBJ2-7; cdr3_aa: CASSQESSSGRNYEQYF
v_call: TRBV6-1; d_call: TRBD2; j_call: TRBJ2-3; cdr3_aa: CASSGLAGGQYF
v_call: TRBV10-3; d_call: .; j_call: TRBJ2-5; cdr3_aa: CAISEGLRAGKETQYF
v_call: TRBV7-9; d_call: TRBD1; j_call: TRBJ2-7; cdr3_aa: CASSLTGQVIDEQYF
v_call: TRBV20-1; d_call: .; j_call: TRBJ2-3; cdr3_aa: CSASDRSHPDTQYF
v_call: TRBV5-1; d_call: TRBD1; j_call: TRBJ2-7; cdr3_aa: CASSLAPGTDYEQYF
v_call: TRBV18; d_call: TRBD2; j_call: TRBJ2-3; cdr3_aa: CASSASGQTDTQYF
v_call: TRBV7-8; d_call: .; j_call: TRBJ2-3; cdr3_aa: CASRTSTDTQYF
v_call: TRBV9; d_call: .; j_call: TRBJ1-2; cdr3_aa: CASSSRAGSWENYGYTF
v_call: TRBV3-1/TRBV3-2; d_call: TRBD2; j_call: TRBJ2-3; cdr3_aa: CASTLMSSGTDTQYF
v_call: TRBV19; d_call: .; j_call: TRBJ2-1; cdr3_aa: CASSIRLDSGYNEQFF
v_call: TRBV5-1; d_call: .; j_call: TRBJ1-2; cdr3_aa: CASSLDLPGRGYTF
v_call: TRBV7-9; d_call: .; j_call: TRBJ2-1; cdr3_aa: CASSPPLLRPNEQFF
v_call: TRBV3-1/TRBV3-2; d_call: .; j_call: TRBJ1-1; cdr3_aa: CASSQVVGNTEAFF
v_call: TRBV11-3; d_call: TRBD1; j_call: TRBJ2-2; cdr3_aa: CASSLDGDRGTGELFF
v_call: TRBV19; d_call: TRBD2; j_call: TRBJ2-3; cdr3_aa: CASSLRDYEYTQYF
v_call: TRBV27; d_call: TRBD2; j_call: TRBJ2-3; cdr3_aa: CASRKGLANTDTQYF
v_call: TRBV30; d_call: .; j_call: TRBJ1-1; cdr3_aa: CAWSFGTGWTEAFF
v_call: TRBV9; d_call: .; j_call: TRBJ2-2; cdr3_aa: CASSVVAGRVTGELFF
v_call: TRBV4-1; d_call: .; j_call: TRBJ1-1; cdr3_aa: CASSQDREVGYTMNTEAFF
v_call: TRBV10-2; d_call: TRBD1; j_call: TRBJ1-5; cdr3_aa: CASSSQGNQPQHF
v_call: TRBV5-1; d_call: .; j_call: TRBJ1-6; cdr3_aa: CASGVLGNSGSPLHF
v_call: TRBV3-1/TRBV3-2; d_call: TRBD2; j_call: TRBJ2-2; cdr3_aa: CASSQVAGDTGELFF
v_call: TRBV15; d_call: TRBD1; j_call: TRBJ2-6; cdr3_aa: CATSEDRNSGANVLTF
v_call: TRBV9; d_call: TRBD2; j_call: TRBJ2-1; cdr3_aa: CASSVGPGGLAGASYNEQFF
v_call: TRBV28; d_call: .; j_call: TRBJ2-1; cdr3_aa: CASRLPRREQFF
v_call: TRBV7-2; d_call: TRBD2; j_call: TRBJ2-7; cdr3_aa: CASSLVGVGLAGGGEQYF